This TCR beta chain came from a study of OX40 agonist ivuxolimab in advanced cancers. Study in general: A male proportion of just over 80% was recorded, with mean age around 62 years and range roughly 23 to 79.

The CDR3 has 15 amino acids. The junction had 9 bases not matched to a gene; V was cut back by 2 bases and J by 7 bases. CDR1 is SQVTM, CDR2 ANQGSEA, per germline. Clones were read by immunoSEQ multiplex PCR, and TCRdb kept only the in-frame ones, dropping some. The sample consists of 70,000 to 100,000 clones, approximately 89% of them appearing once. As regards this clone: As yet, its antigen is unknown.

Study-wide points: The specificity for antigen of the expanded peripheral T cells was not determined. Normalized expansion of T-cell clones was also low for some nonresponders.

This chain connects TRBV29-1 to TRBJ2-1, with 9 positions matching TRBD1. The receptor comes from an adult with an advanced solid tumor such as melanoma, head and neck, liver or kidney cancer. The specimen was CD4+ or CD8+ T cells sorted from blood, collected in a trial of the OX40 agonist ivuxolimab. The CDR3 loop reads CSVEPWDRENNEQFF. Here the CDR3 DNA reads TGCAGCGTTGAACCCTGGGACAGGGAGAATAATGAGCAGTTCTTC.